This entry lists 10 T cell receptor beta chains sequenced from one sample in a study of blood T cell repertoires in COVID-19. Produced via immunoSEQ multiplex PCR; TCRdb's table is partial and in-frame only. The data contain approximately 180,000 clones, about 88% of them singletons. Sequencing was carried out using PBMCs or T cells enriched from blood (not recorded which). The receptors derive from a woman aged 35 to 49 with acute COVID-19.

This clone was observed once. The rearrangement uses TRBV19 and TRBJ2-1; possible D gene TRBD1, 5 bases. The germline V and J ends were trimmed by 9 bases and 0 bases, with 15 bases remaining between them. The CDR3 sequence is 15 residues long. CDR1 is LNHDA, CDR2 SQIVND, per germline (reference sequence). CDR3 region: CASREGHSSYNEQFF. The CDR3 region has the DNA TGTGCCAGCCGCGAAGGACATAGCTCCTACAATGAGCAGTTCTTC.

This chain joins TRBV7-6 and TRBJ2-7; the D gene is possibly TRBD1 (5 bases). This CDR3 has 13 amino acids. The ends were cut back, 4 bases at V and 5 bases at J, with 12 bases in the middle. Germline loops: CDR1 SGHVS, CDR2 FNYEAQ. Here the CDR3 DNA reads TGTGCCAGCAGCTCGCAGGGTATCCACGAGCAGTACTTC. Translated: CASSSQGIHEQYF. The whole variable domain, filled in from reference TRBV7-6 and TRBJ2-7, reads GAGVSQSPRYKVTKRGQDVALRCDPISGHVSLYWYRQALGQGPEFLTYFNYEAQQDKSGLPNDRFSAERPEGSISTLTIQRTEQRDSAMYRCASSSQGIHEQYFGPGTRLTVT.

The chain links TRBV5-1 to TRBJ2-5; no reliable D call. CDR3 length: 13 amino acids. Germline V CDR1 and CDR2: SGHRS, YFSETQ. Trimming shortened V by 2 bases and J by 6 bases, and 11 bases separated the two germline ends. The CDR3 sequence: CASSFDGDKTQYF. CDR3 DNA: TGCGCCAGCAGCTTTGACGGTGACAAGACCCAGTACTTC.

The sample holds one count of this clone. This chain connects TRBV7-8 to TRBJ1-1; 9 nucleotides align to TRBD1. The CDR3 has 14 residues. Per the germline V gene, CDR1 is SGHVS and CDR2 is FQNEAQ. The ends lost 5 bases at V and 6 bases at J; junction bases unmatched: 7. The CDR3 spells CASSPDRGSAEAFF. The CDR3, as DNA: TGTGCCAGCAGCCCCGACAGGGGGTCGGCTGAAGCTTTCTTT.

The sample holds a few counts of this clone. Distinct nucleotide sequences in the sample also encode this CDR3. The chain uses TRBV5-1 and TRBJ1-6; TRBD1 is a possible D gene (6 bases). Germline V CDR1 and CDR2: SGHRS, YFSETQ. V was cut by 5 bases and J by 5 bases, with 11 bases left in between. The CDR3 runs 14 residues. In DNA, the CDR3 is TGCGCCAGCAGTCTGGGGGCTAATAATTCACCCCTCCACTTT. It yields the protein CASSLGANNSPLHF.

The rearrangement links TRBV7-9 to TRBJ2-4; D ambiguous. The ends were cut back, 5 bases at V and 0 bases at J, with 8 bases in the middle. The germline CDR1 and CDR2 sequences are SEHNR and FQNEAQ (reference sequence). The CDR3 is 14 amino acids. The CDR3 DNA reads TGTGCCAGCAGCAGGCTAGTAGCCAAAAACATTCAGTACTTC. Its protein is CASSRLVAKNIQYF.

The chain links TRBV19 to TRBJ2-7, with D perhaps matching TRBD1 (6 bases). CDR3 size: 15 residues. V shed 5 bases and J shed 0 bases, with 14 bases lying between them. Germline CDR1 and CDR2: LNHDA and SQIVND (reference sequence). CDR3 DNA sequence: TGTGCCAGTAGTCTACAGCAGGGGAGCTCCTACGAGCAGTACTTC. Amino acids: CASSLQQGSSYEQYF.

J is TRBJ2-2 and V is TRBV5-1; TRBD2 agrees at 9 bases. CDR3 length: 18 residues. J was trimmed by 4 bases and V by 2 bases; bases with no gene match: 12. In germline, CDR1 is SGHRS, CDR2 YFSETQ. The CDR3 spells CASSLSLAGLRGTGELFF. Written as DNA, the CDR3 is TGCGCCAGCAGCTTAAGTCTAGCGGGGCTACGGGGCACCGGGGAGCTGTTTTTT.

The sample holds one count of this clone. The chain recombines TRBV7-2 with TRBJ2-2; D possibly corresponds to TRBD2 (7 bases). Germline V gives CDR1 SGHTA, CDR2 FQGNSA. This CDR3 has 20 amino acids. The V end was cut by 0 bases, the J end by 4 bases, with 24 bases between. The chain's CDR3 is CASSLAFSAGRGAFTGELFF. Written as DNA, the CDR3 is TGTGCCAGCAGCTTAGCATTTAGCGCAGGTCGGGGGGCTTTCACCGGGGAGCTGTTTTTT.

The rearrangement uses TRBV28 and TRBJ1-4, with 8 bases matching TRBD1. The germline V gene encodes CDR1 MDHEN and CDR2 SYDVKM. This CDR3 spans 14 amino acids. The V and J ends lost 4 bases and 8 bases, in that order; junction bases with no gene match: 6. The CDR3 bases are TGTGCCAGCAGTTCAGGACAGGGAGGAGAAAAACTGTTTTTT. Translation: CASSSGQGGEKLFF.